This passage covers 10 T cell receptor beta chains from one sample sequenced in a study of siplizumab effects on memory and regulatory T cells. The assay was immunoSEQ multiplex PCR, and TCRdb's table has in-frame clones only and misses some. The sample lists 50,000 to 55,000 clones; nearly 95% were seen once. The sample comprised CD8+ T cells sorted from blood. These receptors were collected from a human donor in good health.

The chain joins TRBV4-1 to TRBJ1-5; D is undetermined. V lost 8 bases, J lost 2 bases, and 7 bases lay in between. The CDR3 covers 12 residues. Germline V CDR1 and CDR2: MGHRA, YSYEKL. The CDR3 DNA follows: TGCGCCAGCGGCAGCGGCAATCAGCCCCAGCATTTT. This translates into CASGSGNQPQHF.

This chain connects TRBV7-2 to TRBJ1-5; no clear D gene. The CDR3 spans 12 residues. Per germline, CDR1 SGHTA and CDR2 FQGNSA. The V gene lost 5 bases and the J gene lost 4 bases, with 6 bases spanning the gap. CDR3 region: CASSHINQPQHF. The CDR3 nucleotides are TGTGCCAGCAGCCATATTAATCAGCCCCAGCATTTT.

CDR3 protein: CASSQLQGMGETQYF. The CDR3 nucleotides read TGTGCCAGCAGCCAGCTACAGGGGATGGGAGAGACCCAGTACTTC. The chain has TRBV14 and TRBJ2-5, with TRBD1 matching 7 bases. J lost 4 bases, V lost 3 bases, and 8 bases had no gene match. CDR3 length equals 15 residues. The germline CDR1 and CDR2 sequences are SGHDN and FVKESK.

The V gene is TRBV4-1, the J gene TRBJ1-2, with a possible D match to TRBD1 (6 bases). Germline lookup yields CDR1 MGHRA and CDR2 YSYEKL. Trimming cost V 3 bases and J 0 bases, with 11 bases left between them. This CDR3 comprises 15 residues. In DNA, the CDR3 is TGCGCCAGCAGCCAGCTGACAGGCACTAACTATGGCTACACCTTC. Its protein is CASSQLTGTNYGYTF.

V and J are TRBV28 and TRBJ2-7, with D uncertain. Germline values: CDR1 MDHEN, CDR2 SYDVKM. The length of the CDR3 is 11 residues. The V end lost 4 bases, the J end lost 4 bases, and 5 bases lay between the germline ends. CDR3 loop: CASSSGYEQYF. In DNA form, the CDR3 reads TGTGCCAGCAGTTCCGGGTACGAGCAGTACTTC.

The V call is TRBV5-6, the J call TRBJ2-7; D possibly corresponds to TRBD2 (5 bases). Germline CDR1 and CDR2: SGHDT and YYEEEE. CDR3 size: 13 residues. Trimming left V 3 bases short and J 1 base short, with 8 bases between. The CDR3 sequence is CASSSAASYEQYF. CDR3 DNA: TGTGCCAGCAGCTCAGCGGCATCCTACGAGCAGTACTTC.

The gene calls are TRBV28 and TRBJ2-7; 10 bases fit TRBD2. V lost 3 bases and J lost 6; bases outside the gene matches: 5. This CDR3 is built from 14 residues. The germline CDR1 and CDR2 sequences are MDHEN and SYDVKM. The CDR3 region is CASSFVAGGSEQYF. The CDR3, as DNA: TGTGCCAGCAGTTTTGTAGCGGGAGGTAGCGAGCAGTACTTC.

CDR3 amino acids: CASSLVEATPRDTQYF. CDR3 bases: TGTGCCAGCAGCTTAGTTGAAGCAACCCCAAGAGATACGCAGTATTTT. This rearrangement joins TRBV7-9 to TRBJ2-3; D is undetermined. V lost 1 base and J lost 5, with 16 bases in between. The CDR3 spans 16 residues. Germline values: CDR1 SEHNR, CDR2 FQNEAQ (reference sequence).

This chain joins TRBV11-2 and TRBJ2-7; a possible D gene is TRBD1 (6 bases). This CDR3 is built from 13 residues. CDR1 and CDR2 from the germline V gene are SGHAT and FQNNGV. The V and J ends lost 2 bases and 3 bases respectively, with 8 bases between them. The CDR3 sequence: CASSLKGGYEQYF. The CDR3 bases are TGTGCCAGCAGCTTAAAAGGGGGCTACGAGCAGTACTTC.

V usage is TRBV15 and J usage is TRBJ2-5, with D possibly TRBD1 on 6 matching bases. The DNA matches TRBJ2-7 better at its end, which makes the J call doubtful. This CDR3 is 13 amino acids long. Germline CDR1 LNHNV, CDR2 YYDKDF (reference sequence). CDR3 sequence reads: CATSIRRGGEQYF. The DNA of the CDR3 is TGTGCCACCAGCATACGACGAGGGGGCGAGCAGTACTTC.